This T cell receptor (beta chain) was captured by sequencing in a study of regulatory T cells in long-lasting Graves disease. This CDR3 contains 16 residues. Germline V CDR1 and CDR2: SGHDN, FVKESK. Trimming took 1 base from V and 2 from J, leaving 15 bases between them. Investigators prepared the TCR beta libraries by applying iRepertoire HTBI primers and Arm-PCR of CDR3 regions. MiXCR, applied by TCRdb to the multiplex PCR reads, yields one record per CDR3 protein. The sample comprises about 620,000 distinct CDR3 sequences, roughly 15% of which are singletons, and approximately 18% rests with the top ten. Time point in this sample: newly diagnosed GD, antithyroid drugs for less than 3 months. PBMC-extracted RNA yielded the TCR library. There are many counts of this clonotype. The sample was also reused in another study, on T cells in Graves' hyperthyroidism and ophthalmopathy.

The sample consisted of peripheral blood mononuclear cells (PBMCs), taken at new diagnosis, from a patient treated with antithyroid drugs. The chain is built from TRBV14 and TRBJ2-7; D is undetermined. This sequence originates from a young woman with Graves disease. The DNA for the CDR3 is TGTGCCAGCAGCCAAGGCAAGGGCGTACCGCCCTACGAGCAGTACTTC. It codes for CASSQGKGVPPYEQYF. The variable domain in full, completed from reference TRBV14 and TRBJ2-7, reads EAGVTQFPSHSVIEKGQTVTLRCDPISGHDNLYWYRRVMGKEIKFLLHFVKESKQDESGMPNNRFLAERTGGTYSTLKVQPAELEDSGVYFCASSQGKGVPPYEQYFGPGTRLTVT.